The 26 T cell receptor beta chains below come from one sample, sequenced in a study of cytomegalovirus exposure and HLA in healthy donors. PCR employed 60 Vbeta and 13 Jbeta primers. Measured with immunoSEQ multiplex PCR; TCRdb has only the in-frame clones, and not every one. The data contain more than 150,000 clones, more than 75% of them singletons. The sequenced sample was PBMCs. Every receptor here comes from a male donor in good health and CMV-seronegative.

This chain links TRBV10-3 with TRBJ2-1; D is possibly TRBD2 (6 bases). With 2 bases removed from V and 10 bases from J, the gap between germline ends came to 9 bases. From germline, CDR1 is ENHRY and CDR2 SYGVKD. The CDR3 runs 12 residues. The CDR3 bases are TGTGCCATCAGTGAGGGAGGGCAGGAGCAGTTCTTC. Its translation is CAISEGGQEQFF.

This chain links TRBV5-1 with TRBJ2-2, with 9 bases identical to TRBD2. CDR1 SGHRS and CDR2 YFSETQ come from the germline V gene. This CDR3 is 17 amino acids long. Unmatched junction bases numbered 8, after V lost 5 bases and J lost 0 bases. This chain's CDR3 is CASSISGSRANTGELFF. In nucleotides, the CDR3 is TGCGCCAGCAGTATTAGCGGGAGTCGGGCGAACACCGGGGAGCTGTTTTTT.

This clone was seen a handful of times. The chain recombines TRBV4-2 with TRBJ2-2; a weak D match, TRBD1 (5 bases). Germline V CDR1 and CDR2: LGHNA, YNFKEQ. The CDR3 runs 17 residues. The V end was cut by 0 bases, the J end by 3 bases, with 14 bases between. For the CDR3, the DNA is TGTGCCAGCAGCCAAGATCTGGTGGGGCGCTACACCGGGGAGCTGTTTTTT. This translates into CASSQDLVGRYTGELFF.

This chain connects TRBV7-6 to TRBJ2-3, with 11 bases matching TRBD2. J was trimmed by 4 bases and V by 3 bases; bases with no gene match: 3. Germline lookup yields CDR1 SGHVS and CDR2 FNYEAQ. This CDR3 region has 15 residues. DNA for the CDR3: TGTGCCAGCAGCTTCGGGACTAGCGGATCAGATACGCAGTATTTT. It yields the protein CASSFGTSGSDTQYF.

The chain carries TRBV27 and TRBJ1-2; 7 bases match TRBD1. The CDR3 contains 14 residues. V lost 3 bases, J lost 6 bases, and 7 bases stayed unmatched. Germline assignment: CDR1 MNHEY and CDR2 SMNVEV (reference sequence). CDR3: CASSFQDRRDGYTF. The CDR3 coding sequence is TGTGCCAGCAGTTTTCAGGACAGGAGGGATGGCTACACCTTC.

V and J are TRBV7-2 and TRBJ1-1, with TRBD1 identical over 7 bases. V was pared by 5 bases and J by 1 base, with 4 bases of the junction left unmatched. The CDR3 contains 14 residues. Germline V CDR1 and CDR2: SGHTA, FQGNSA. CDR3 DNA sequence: TGTGCCAGCAGCCCGACAGGGCGGAACACTGAAGCTTTCTTT. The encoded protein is CASSPTGRNTEAFF.

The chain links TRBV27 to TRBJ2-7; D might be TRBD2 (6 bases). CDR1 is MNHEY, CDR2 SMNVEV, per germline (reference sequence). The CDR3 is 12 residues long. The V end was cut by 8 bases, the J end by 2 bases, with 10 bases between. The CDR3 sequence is CASGGWAYEQYF. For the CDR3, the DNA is TGTGCCAGCGGAGGGTGGGCCTACGAGCAGTACTTC.

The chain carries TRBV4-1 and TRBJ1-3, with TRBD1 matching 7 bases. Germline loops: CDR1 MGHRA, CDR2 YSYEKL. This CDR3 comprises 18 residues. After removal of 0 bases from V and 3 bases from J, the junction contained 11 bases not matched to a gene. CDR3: CASSQDPTGSLLGNTIYF. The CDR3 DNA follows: TGCGCCAGCAGCCAAGATCCGACAGGGAGTCTTCTTGGAAACACCATATATTTT.

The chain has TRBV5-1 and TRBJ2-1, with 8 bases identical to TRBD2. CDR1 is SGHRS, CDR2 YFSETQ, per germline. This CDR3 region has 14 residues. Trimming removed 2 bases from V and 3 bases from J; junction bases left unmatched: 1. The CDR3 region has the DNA TGCGCCAGCAGCTTTGCGGGGGGCTACAATGAGCAGTTCTTC. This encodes CASSFAGGYNEQFF.

The chain's CDR3 is CASSPGQGFPGELFF. CDR3 sequence (DNA): TGTGCCAGCAGCCCGGGACAGGGGTTCCCCGGGGAGCTGTTTTTT. The gene calls are TRBV7-3 and TRBJ2-2; 10 nucleotides match TRBD1. J was trimmed by 6 bases and V by 5 bases; bases with no gene match: 6. Germline V gene lookup returns CDR1 SGHTA and CDR2 FQGTGA. The CDR3 runs 15 residues.

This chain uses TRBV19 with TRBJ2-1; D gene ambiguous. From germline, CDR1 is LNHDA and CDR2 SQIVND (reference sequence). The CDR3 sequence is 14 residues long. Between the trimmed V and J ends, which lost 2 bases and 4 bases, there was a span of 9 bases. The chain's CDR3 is CASSINSRYNEQFF. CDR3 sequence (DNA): TGTGCCAGTAGTATAAATTCGCGATACAATGAGCAGTTCTTC.

The CDR3 region is CASSMTLAGRSYNEQFF. The CDR3 region has the DNA TGTGCCAGTAGTATGACACTAGCGGGCCGCTCCTACAATGAGCAGTTCTTC. The chain recombines TRBV19 with TRBJ2-1, with TRBD2 identical over 9 bases. V shed 3 bases and J 0 bases; nucleotides not matched to a gene: 6. The CDR3 runs 17 residues. The germline CDR1 and CDR2 sequences are LNHDA and SQIVND (reference sequence).

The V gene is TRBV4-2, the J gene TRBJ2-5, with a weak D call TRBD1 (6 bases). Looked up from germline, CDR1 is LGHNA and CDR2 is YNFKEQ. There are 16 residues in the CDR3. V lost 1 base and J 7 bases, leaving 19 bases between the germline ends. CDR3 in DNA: TGTGCCAGCAGCCAAGTGGTGTCAGGGGTAAGCGGGACCCAGTACTTC. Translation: CASSQVVSGVSGTQYF.

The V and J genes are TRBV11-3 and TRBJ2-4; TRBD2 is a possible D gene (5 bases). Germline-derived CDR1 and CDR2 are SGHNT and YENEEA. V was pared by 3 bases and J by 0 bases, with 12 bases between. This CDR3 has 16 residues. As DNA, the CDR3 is TGTGCCAGCAGCTTGAGGTTGGGGAGAGCCAAAAACATTCAGTACTTC. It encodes CASSLRLGRAKNIQYF.

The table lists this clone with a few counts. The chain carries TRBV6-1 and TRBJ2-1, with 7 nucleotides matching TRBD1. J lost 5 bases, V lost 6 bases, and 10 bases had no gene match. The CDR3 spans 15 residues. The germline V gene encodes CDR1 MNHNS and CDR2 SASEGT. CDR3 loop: CASRLRQGRNNEQFF. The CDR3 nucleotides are TGTGCCAGCAGACTTCGACAGGGCAGAAACAATGAGCAGTTCTTC.

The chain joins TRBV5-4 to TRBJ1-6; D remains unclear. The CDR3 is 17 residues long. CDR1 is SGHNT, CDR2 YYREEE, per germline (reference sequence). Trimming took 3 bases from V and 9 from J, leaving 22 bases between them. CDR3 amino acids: CASSSGAGNLPSSPLHF. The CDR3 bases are TGTGCCAGCAGCTCGGGAGCCGGGAATCTACCATCTTCACCCCTCCACTTT.

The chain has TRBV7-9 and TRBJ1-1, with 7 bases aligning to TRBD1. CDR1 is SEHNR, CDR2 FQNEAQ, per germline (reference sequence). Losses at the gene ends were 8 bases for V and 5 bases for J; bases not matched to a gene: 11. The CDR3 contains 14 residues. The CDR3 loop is CASEKGARRTEAFF. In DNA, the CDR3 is TGTGCCAGCGAAAAGGGGGCGCGGCGTACTGAAGCTTTCTTT. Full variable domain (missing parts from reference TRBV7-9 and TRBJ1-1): DTGVSQNPRHKITKRGQNVTFRCDPISEHNRLYWYRQTLGQGPEFLTYFQNEAQLEKSRLLSDRFSAERPKGSFSTLEIQRTEQGDSAMYLCASEKGARRTEAFFGQGTRLTVV.

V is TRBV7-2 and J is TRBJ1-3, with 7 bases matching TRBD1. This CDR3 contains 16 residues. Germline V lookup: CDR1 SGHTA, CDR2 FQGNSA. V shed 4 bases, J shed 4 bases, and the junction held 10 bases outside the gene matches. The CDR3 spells CASSWAETGLGNTIYF. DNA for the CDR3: TGTGCCAGCAGCTGGGCCGAGACAGGGTTGGGAAACACCATATATTTT.

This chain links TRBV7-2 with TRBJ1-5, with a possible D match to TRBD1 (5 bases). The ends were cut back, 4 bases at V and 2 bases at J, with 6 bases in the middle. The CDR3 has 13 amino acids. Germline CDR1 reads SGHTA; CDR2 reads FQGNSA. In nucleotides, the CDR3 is TGTGCCAGCAGCTCCAGGGGCAATCAGCCCCAGCATTTT. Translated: CASSSRGNQPQHF. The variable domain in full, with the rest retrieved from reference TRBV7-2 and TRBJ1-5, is GAGVSQSPSNKVTEKGKDVELRCDPISGHTALYWYRQSLGQGLEFLIYFQGNSAPDKSGLPSDRFSAERTGGSVSTLTIQRTQQEDSAVYLCASSSRGNQPQHFGDGTRLSIL.

CDR3 in amino acids: CASRRQGTYEQYF. CDR3 nucleotides: TGTGCCAGCAGACGTCAGGGAACCTACGAGCAGTACTTC. This chain links TRBV13 with TRBJ2-7; possible D gene TRBD1, 5 bases. Germline assignment: CDR1 PRHDT and CDR2 FYEKMQ (reference sequence). With 6 bases removed from V and 2 bases from J, the gap between germline ends came to 11 bases. There are 13 residues in the CDR3.

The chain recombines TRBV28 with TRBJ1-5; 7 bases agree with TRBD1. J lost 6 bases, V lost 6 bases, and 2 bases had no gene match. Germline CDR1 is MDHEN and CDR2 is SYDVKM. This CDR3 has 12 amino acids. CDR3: CASSTGVQPQHF. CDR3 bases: TGTGCCAGCAGCACAGGGGTTCAGCCCCAGCATTTT.

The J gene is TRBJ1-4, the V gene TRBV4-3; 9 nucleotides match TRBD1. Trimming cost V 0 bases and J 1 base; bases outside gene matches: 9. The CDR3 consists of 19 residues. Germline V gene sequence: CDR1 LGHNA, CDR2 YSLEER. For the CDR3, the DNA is TGCGCCAGCAGCCAAGATCGGCAGGGGACAGGGTTAACTAATGAAAAACTGTTTTTT. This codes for CASSQDRQGTGLTNEKLFF.

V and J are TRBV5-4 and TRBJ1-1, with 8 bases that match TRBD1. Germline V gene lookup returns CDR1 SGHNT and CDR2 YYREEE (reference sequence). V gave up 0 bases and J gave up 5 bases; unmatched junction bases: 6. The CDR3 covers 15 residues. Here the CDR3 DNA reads TGTGCCAGCAGCTTGGACCAGGGGGCGTTAACTGAAGCTTTCTTT. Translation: CASSLDQGALTEAFF.

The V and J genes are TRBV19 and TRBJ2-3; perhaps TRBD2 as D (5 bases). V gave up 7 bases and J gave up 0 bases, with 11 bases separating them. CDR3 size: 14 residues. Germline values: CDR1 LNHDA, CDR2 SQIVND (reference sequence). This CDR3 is CASNLAASTDTQYF. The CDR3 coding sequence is TGTGCCAGTAACCTAGCAGCTAGCACAGATACGCAGTATTTT.

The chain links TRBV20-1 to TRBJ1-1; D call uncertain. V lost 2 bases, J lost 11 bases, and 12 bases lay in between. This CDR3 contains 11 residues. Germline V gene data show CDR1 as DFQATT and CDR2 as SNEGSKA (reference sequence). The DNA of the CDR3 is TGCAGTGCTAGAAGTCCGGTGAAGGCTTTCTTT. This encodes CSARSPVKAFF.

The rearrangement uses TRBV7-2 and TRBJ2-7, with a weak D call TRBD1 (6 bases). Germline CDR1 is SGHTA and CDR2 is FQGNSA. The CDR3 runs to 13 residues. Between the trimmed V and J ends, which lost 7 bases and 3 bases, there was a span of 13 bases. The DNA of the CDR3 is TGTGCCAGCAAAGGGTCAGGGGTCTACGAGCAGTACTTC. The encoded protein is CASKGSGVYEQYF.